Each of the 13 T cell receptor beta chains below was sequenced from the same sample in a study of control samples from healthy donors and cancer patients. TCRdb's table, derived via immunoSEQ multiplex PCR, lists solely in-frame clones and lacks some. The sample lists some 90,000 clones, 85% to 90% occurring once. The sample comprised blood. The source of these receptors is a woman between 55 and 75 years old in good health.

This clone has more than one count but fewer than ten. The chain uses TRBV23-1 and TRBJ2-7; tentatively, D is TRBD1 (5 bases). TRBV23-1 is sorted into the ORF group, with uncertain function. This CDR3 region has 15 residues. The V end lost 1 base, the J end lost 5 bases, and 15 bases lay between the germline ends. Written as DNA, the CDR3 is TGCGCCAGCAGTCAATGGGTCTGCAGGGCGGACGAGCAGTACTTC. Its translation: CASSQWVCRADEQYF.

The chain combines TRBV19 with TRBJ2-1; no reliable D call. Per the germline V gene, CDR1 is LNHDA and CDR2 is SQIVND (reference sequence). Trimming took off 1 base at V and 6 bases at J, with 10 bases between the two ends. The CDR3 is made up of 14 amino acids. For the CDR3, the DNA is TGTGCCAGTAGTATAGTCGGGTCGGTCAATGAGCAGTTCTTC. The encoded protein is CASSIVGSVNEQFF.

The V gene is TRBV9, the J gene TRBJ2-6; 8 bases line up with TRBD2. This CDR3 comprises 16 residues. V dropped 5 bases and J dropped 0; count of bases not matched to a gene: 4. Germline V gene sequence: CDR1 SGDLS, CDR2 YYNGEE. Here the CDR3 DNA reads TGTGCCAGCAGTAGCGGGGTTAGCTCTGGGGCCAACGTCCTGACTTTC. Protein sequence: CASSSGVSSGANVLTF. The full variable domain, in which reference TRBV9 and TRBJ2-6 provide the parts outside the CDR3, is DSGVTQTPKHLITATGQRVTLRCSPRSGDLSVYWYQQSLDQGLQFLIQYYNGEERAKGNILERFSAQQFPDLHSELNLSSLELGDSALYFCASSSGVSSGANVLTFGAGSRLTVL.

The count of this clone is one. The V gene is TRBV2, the J gene TRBJ1-2; 7 bases align to TRBD1. With V trimmed by 3 bases and J by 7 bases, 8 bases remained unmatched. CDR3 length equals 14 residues. Germline V gene data show CDR1 as SNHLY and CDR2 as FYNNEI. CDR3 region: CASSDPGTATGYTF. DNA for the CDR3: TGTGCCAGCAGTGACCCCGGGACAGCTACTGGCTACACCTTC.

This clone is a singleton in its sample. This chain joins TRBV9 and TRBJ1-2, with D unclear. The CDR3 spans 14 residues. Germline V gene sequence: CDR1 SGDLS, CDR2 YYNGEE. The V gene lost 3 bases and the J gene lost 7 bases, with 16 bases spanning the gap. This CDR3 reads CASSEWATAGGYTF. The CDR3 region has the DNA TGTGCCAGCAGCGAATGGGCCACCGCTGGTGGCTACACCTTC.

The gene calls are TRBV9 and TRBJ2-1, with D uncertain. Trimming cost V 0 bases and J 8 bases, with 12 bases left between them. The germline V gene encodes CDR1 SGDLS and CDR2 YYNGEE. The CDR3 is 14 residues long. CDR3 sequence (DNA): TGTGCCAGCAGCGTAGGGCAGAGTTGGGATGAGCAGTTCTTC. Translation: CASSVGQSWDEQFF. The complete variable domain, with remaining parts taken from reference TRBV9 and TRBJ2-1, reads DSGVTQTPKHLITATGQRVTLRCSPRSGDLSVYWYQQSLDQGLQFLIQYYNGEERAKGNILERFSAQQFPDLHSELNLSSLELGDSALYFCASSVGQSWDEQFFGPGTRLTVL.

The J gene is TRBJ1-4, the V gene TRBV5-1; D is possibly TRBD1 (6 bases). The CDR3 runs to 17 residues. Deletions cut 4 bases from V and 2 bases from J, with 18 bases between. CDR1 is SGHRS, CDR2 YFSETQ, per germline. CDR3 sequence reads: CASSELVAGGTNEKLFF. The CDR3 DNA reads TGCGCCAGCAGCGAACTGGTTGCGGGGGGCACTAATGAAAAACTGTTTTTT.

A single count supports this clone. The V call is TRBV7-2, the J call TRBJ2-2; D is perhaps TRBD2 (6 bases). V was trimmed by 1 base and J by 4 bases, leaving 13 bases between them. The CDR3 contains 16 residues. Looked up from germline, CDR1 is SGHTA and CDR2 is FQGNSA. CDR3 in DNA: TGTGCCAGCAGCTTAGGGGACTTGCGGCCCACCGGGGAGCTGTTTTTT. Protein product: CASSLGDLRPTGELFF.

V and J are TRBV10-3 and TRBJ1-2; a possible D gene is TRBD1 (6 bases). This CDR3 spans 14 amino acids. From germline, CDR1 is ENHRY and CDR2 SYGVKD. V was pared by 6 bases and J by 4 bases, with 15 bases between. The DNA of the CDR3 is TGTGCCATCAGCGCCAAGGACAGAGCCTATGGCTACACCTTC. Translating it yields CAISAKDRAYGYTF.

In this sample, this clone turned up a few times. This chain uses TRBV7-8 with TRBJ2-2; 7 bases fit TRBD2. The CDR3 loop spans 17 amino acids. Germline V gene lookup returns CDR1 SGHVS and CDR2 FQNEAQ. J gave up 6 bases and V 5 bases, and 15 bases lay outside the gene matches. In DNA form, the CDR3 reads TGTGCCAGCAGCCTGCGGAGGACTAGTCGGCGTCCCGGGGAGCTGTTTTTT. As protein: CASSLRRTSRRPGELFF.

The V call is TRBV18, the J call TRBJ2-3; TRBD2 matches 8 bases. CDR3 length: 13 residues. Trimming removed 6 bases from V and 5 bases from J; junction bases left unmatched: 4. Germline CDR1 is KGHSH and CDR2 is LQKENI. Written as DNA, the CDR3 is TGTGCCAGCTCCGGGGGGGCCCGAGATACGCAGTATTTT. As protein: CASSGGARDTQYF.

The chain links TRBV2 to TRBJ1-2, with 7 bases matching TRBD1. Germline V gene data show CDR1 as SNHLY and CDR2 as FYNNEI. The CDR3 runs to 16 residues. V lost 5 bases, J lost 2 bases, and 11 bases stayed unmatched. The CDR3 loop is CASSQLQGPQNYGYTF. CDR3 DNA: TGTGCCAGCAGTCAACTACAGGGGCCTCAAAACTATGGCTACACCTTC.

CDR3 loop: CASRPNRARGINQPQHF. DNA of the CDR3: TGTGCCAGCAGACCGAACCGGGCCAGGGGAATCAATCAGCCCCAGCATTTT. The J gene is TRBJ1-5, the V gene TRBV27, with D perhaps TRBD1 (6 bases). There are 17 residues in the CDR3. Germline lookup yields CDR1 MNHEY and CDR2 SMNVEV (reference sequence). With 6 bases removed from V and 3 bases from J, the gap between germline ends came to 21 bases.